These T cell receptor beta chains were read from a single sample in a study of cytomegalovirus exposure and HLA in healthy donors. The repertoire was sequenced with immunoSEQ multiplex PCR; TCRdb's copy has only in-frame clones and lacks some. The sample records under 250,000 clones, about 85% being singletons. Input material: PBMCs. The receptors derive from a girl aged 2 to 10 in good health and CMV-seronegative. Both conserved end residues are part of each CDR3. A D gene is named only where the DNA matches it firmly. Where a row states a size, it is once, few, many or the class of an expanded clone; other rows omit it.

V gene: TRBV6-5
D gene: NA
clone size: NA
J gene: TRBJ2-1
CDR3 DNA: TGTGCCAGCAGACGCGGGACTTCAGTCGGCAATGAGCAGTTCTTC
CDR3 protein: CASRRGTSVGNEQFF

V gene: TRBV30
D gene: TRBD1
clone size: NA
J gene: TRBJ1-6
CDR3 DNA: TGTGCCTGGACACTACAGGGGGTGAGCTCACCCCTCCACTTT
CDR3 protein: CAWTLQGVSSPLHF

V gene: TRBV18
D gene: NA
clone size: NA
J gene: TRBJ2-7
CDR3 DNA: TGTGCCAGCTCACCTACAGGGGGGGGTTACGAGCAGTACTTC
CDR3 protein: CASSPTGGGYEQYF

V gene: TRBV6-1
D gene: TRBD1
clone size: NA
J gene: TRBJ1-2
CDR3 DNA: TGTGCCAGCAGTGCTAGACAGGGACGGGATGGCTACACCTTC
CDR3 protein: CASSARQGRDGYTF

V gene: TRBV5-4
D gene: NA
clone size: NA
J gene: TRBJ2-3
CDR3 DNA: TGTGCCAGCAGCTTTGGGAAGCGGAGAAGCACAGATACGCAGTATTTT
CDR3 protein: CASSFGKRRSTDTQYF

V gene: TRBV29-1
D gene: NA
clone size: NA
J gene: TRBJ2-3
CDR3 DNA: TGCAGCGTTACAACGGGGGGCACAGATACGCAGTATTTT
CDR3 protein: CSVTTGGTDTQYF

V gene: TRBV7-6
D gene: TRBD1
clone size: NA
J gene: TRBJ2-3
CDR3 DNA: TGTGCCAGCAGCTTTGTTGAGTACGGGACAGGGGTTCCAGATACGCAGTATTTT
CDR3 protein: CASSFVEYGTGVPDTQYF

V gene: TRBV7-9
D gene: NA
clone size: NA
J gene: TRBJ2-3
CDR3 DNA: TGTGCCAGCAGCTCAGGAAACGGCGGACTGAGCACAGATACGCAGTATTTT
CDR3 protein: CASSSGNGGLSTDTQYF

V gene: TRBV2
D gene: NA
clone size: NA
J gene: TRBJ1-2
CDR3 DNA: TGTGCCAGCAGTGTAGGGCAGGGGTCAGGCTACACCTTC
CDR3 protein: CASSVGQGSGYTF

V gene: TRBV6-5
D gene: NA
clone size: NA
J gene: TRBJ2-5
CDR3 DNA: TGTGCCAGCAGGAATTGGGGCTACCAAGAGACCCAGTACTTC
CDR3 protein: CASRNWGYQETQYF

V gene: TRBV2
D gene: TRBD2
clone size: NA
J gene: TRBJ2-1
CDR3 DNA: TGTGCCAGCAGGGGACTAGCTGTCCTCAATGAGCAGTTCTTC
CDR3 protein: CASRGLAVLNEQFF

V gene: TRBV5-1
D gene: TRBD1
clone size: once
J gene: TRBJ2-7
CDR3 DNA: TGCGCCAGCAGCTTACAACCCACGGGACAGCGGTCCTACGAGCAGTACTTC
CDR3 protein: CASSLQPTGQRSYEQYF

V gene: TRBV5-3
D gene: NA
clone size: NA
J gene: TRBJ1-1
CDR3 DNA: TGTGCCAGAAGCTTGATCGAGGGTTCAGATCCAAGGGACACTGAAGCTTTCTTT
CDR3 protein: CARSLIEGSDPRDTEAFF

V gene: TRBV5-1
D gene: TRBD1
clone size: NA
J gene: TRBJ2-7
CDR3 DNA: TGCGCCAGCAGCCGACGGGACAGGGCCTACGAGCAGTACTTC
CDR3 protein: CASSRRDRAYEQYF

V gene: TRBV7-9
D gene: NA
clone size: NA
J gene: TRBJ2-3
CDR3 DNA: TGTGCCAGCACCAAGCGAGGGAGCACAGATACGCAGTATTTT
CDR3 protein: CASTKRGSTDTQYF

V gene: TRBV4-2
D gene: TRBD1
clone size: NA
J gene: TRBJ2-2
CDR3 DNA: TGTGCCAGCAGCGACCGACAGGGGGTTCGTGTCGGGGAGCTGTTTTTT
CDR3 protein: CASSDRQGVRVGELFF

V gene: TRBV7-8
D gene: TRBD1
clone size: NA
J gene: TRBJ2-2
CDR3 DNA: TGTGCCAGCAGCCCCCCCCGACAGGGTTTAAACACCGGGGAGCTGTTTTTT
CDR3 protein: CASSPPRQGLNTGELFF

V gene: TRBV5-4
D gene: NA
clone size: NA
J gene: TRBJ1-6
CDR3 DNA: TGTGCCAGCAGCTCCGGGACAAGCTATAATTCACCCCTCCACTTT
CDR3 protein: CASSSGTSYNSPLHF

V gene: TRBV7-3
D gene: TRBD2
clone size: NA
J gene: TRBJ2-3
CDR3 DNA: TGTGCCAGCAGCTCCAACCTAGGCGGGGGGGCGCAGTATTTT
CDR3 protein: CASSSNLGGGAQYF

V gene: TRBV5-6
D gene: NA
clone size: NA
J gene: TRBJ2-7
CDR3 DNA: TGTGCCAGCAGCTTGGCCTTGCGCGAGCAGTACTTC
CDR3 protein: CASSLALREQYF

V gene: TRBV10-2
D gene: TRBD2
clone size: NA
J gene: TRBJ2-5
CDR3 DNA: TGCGCCAGCAGGCTAGCGGGGGGGCAGCGGCAAGAGACCCAGTACTTC
CDR3 protein: CASRLAGGQRQETQYF

V gene: TRBV4-2
D gene: TRBD1
clone size: NA
J gene: TRBJ2-7
CDR3 DNA: TGTGCCAGCAGCCAAGCAACAGGGGGCAACGAGCAGTACTTC
CDR3 protein: CASSQATGGNEQYF

V gene: TRBV30
D gene: NA
clone size: NA
J gene: TRBJ2-4
CDR3 DNA: TGTGCCTGGCGGGGACAAGCCAAAAACATTCAGTACTTC
CDR3 protein: CAWRGQAKNIQYF

V gene: TRBV28
D gene: NA
clone size: few
J gene: TRBJ2-7
CDR3 DNA: TGTGCCAGCAGGTCCGGGACTGTCTACGAGCAGTACTTC
CDR3 protein: CASRSGTVYEQYF

V gene: TRBV2
D gene: NA
clone size: NA
J gene: TRBJ1-1
CDR3 DNA: TGTGCCAGCAGTGAATTACAGGGTAACACTGAAGCTTTCTTT
CDR3 protein: CASSELQGNTEAFF

V gene: TRBV7-9
D gene: TRBD1
clone size: NA
J gene: TRBJ2-7
CDR3 DNA: TGTGCCAGCAGCTTAGGGGACAGCTCCTACGAGCAGTACTTC
CDR3 protein: CASSLGDSSYEQYF

V gene: TRBV7-9
D gene: NA
clone size: NA
J gene: TRBJ1-2
CDR3 DNA: TGTGCCAGCAGCCCAGGGCCCCCAGGGAACAAAGGCTACACCTTC
CDR3 protein: CASSPGPPGNKGYTF

V gene: TRBV5-1
D gene: TRBD1
clone size: NA
J gene: TRBJ1-2
CDR3 DNA: TGCGCCAGCAGCGCTGCCGGGACAGAAAACTATGGCTACACCTTC
CDR3 protein: CASSAAGTENYGYTF

V gene: TRBV6-5
D gene: NA
clone size: NA
J gene: TRBJ1-4
CDR3 DNA: TGTGCCAGCAGTTACTCGTCAGGGAATGAAAAACTGTTTTTT
CDR3 protein: CASSYSSGNEKLFF

V gene: TRBV10-3
D gene: NA
clone size: few
J gene: TRBJ1-5
CDR3 DNA: TGTGCCATCAGTGAGTCGGAGAGCAATCAGCCCCAGCATTTT
CDR3 protein: CAISESESNQPQHF

V gene: TRBV6-5
D gene: TRBD1
clone size: NA
J gene: TRBJ1-1
CDR3 DNA: TGTGCCAGCTCCCGACAGGGAATGGGCACTGAAGCTTTCTTT
CDR3 protein: CASSRQGMGTEAFF

V gene: TRBV7-6
D gene: NA
clone size: NA
J gene: TRBJ1-4
CDR3 DNA: TGTGCCAGCAGCTTAGCTCCCGGTGAAGTTAATGAAAAACTGTTTTTT
CDR3 protein: CASSLAPGEVNEKLFF

V gene: TRBV2
D gene: TRBD1
clone size: NA
J gene: TRBJ1-4
CDR3 DNA: TGTGCCAGCAAACCAGGGGGCGTCGGGGTTGGAGAAAAACTGTTTTTT
CDR3 protein: CASKPGGVGVGEKLFF

V gene: TRBV7-9
D gene: TRBD1
clone size: NA
J gene: TRBJ1-3
CDR3 DNA: TGTGCCAGCAGCTCTCGGACAGGGGTCTACTCTGGAAACACCATATATTTT
CDR3 protein: CASSSRTGVYSGNTIYF

V gene: TRBV6-5
D gene: NA
clone size: few
J gene: TRBJ2-7
CDR3 DNA: TGTGCCAGCAGTCAGGGTGTCGAGCAGTACTTC
CDR3 protein: CASSQGVEQYF

V gene: TRBV4-1
D gene: NA
clone size: NA
J gene: TRBJ1-4
CDR3 DNA: TGCGCCAGCAGAAGGGGCGGTAAAGAAAAACTGTTTTTT
CDR3 protein: CASRRGGKEKLFF

V gene: TRBV7-9
D gene: NA
clone size: NA
J gene: TRBJ2-7
CDR3 DNA: TGTGCCAGCAGCTTCGGCCAGGTGAGCTCCTACGAGCAGTACTTC
CDR3 protein: CASSFGQVSSYEQYF

V gene: TRBV7-8
D gene: TRBD1
clone size: NA
J gene: TRBJ1-5
CDR3 DNA: TGTGCCAGCAGCTTACGTGGGACAGCTAGCAATCAGCCCCAGCATTTT
CDR3 protein: CASSLRGTASNQPQHF

V gene: TRBV5-5
D gene: NA
clone size: NA
J gene: TRBJ1-1
CDR3 DNA: TGTGCCAGCAGTCGGGGAGGCACTGAAGCTTTCTTT
CDR3 protein: CASSRGGTEAFF

V gene: TRBV5-4
D gene: NA
clone size: NA
J gene: TRBJ1-1
CDR3 DNA: TGTGCCAGCAGCCGCGCGTATGGTGGGGGGACTGAAGCTTTCTTT
CDR3 protein: CASSRAYGGGTEAFF

V gene: TRBV6-5
D gene: NA
clone size: NA
J gene: TRBJ1-6
CDR3 DNA: TGTGTAATCAGCTCCTATAATTCACCCCTCCACTTT
CDR3 protein: CVISSYNSPLHF

V gene: TRBV6-5
D gene: TRBD1
clone size: NA
J gene: TRBJ1-2
CDR3 DNA: TGTGCCAGCAGTTTCCGTGTACCGGGACAGCCTTATGGCTACACCTTC
CDR3 protein: CASSFRVPGQPYGYTF

V gene: TRBV7-3
D gene: TRBD2
clone size: NA
J gene: TRBJ2-2
CDR3 DNA: TGTGCCAGCAGCCCGTGGGGACTAGCGGGCACCGGGGAGCTGTTTTTT
CDR3 protein: CASSPWGLAGTGELFF

V gene: TRBV6-5
D gene: NA
clone size: NA
J gene: TRBJ1-1
CDR3 DNA: TGTGCCAGCAGTTACCTGGGGCTCGAAGCTTTCTTT
CDR3 protein: CASSYLGLEAFF

V gene: TRBV19
D gene: NA
clone size: NA
J gene: TRBJ2-3
CDR3 DNA: TGTGCCAGTAGTAGTAGTCGTAAGGGGAGCACAGATACGCAGTATTTT
CDR3 protein: CASSSSRKGSTDTQYF

V gene: TRBV9
D gene: TRBD2
clone size: NA
J gene: TRBJ2-3
CDR3 DNA: TGTGCCAGCAGCGTAGGGACTAGCGGGAGAGTAACAGATACGCAGTATTTT
CDR3 protein: CASSVGTSGRVTDTQYF

V gene: TRBV5-1
D gene: NA
clone size: NA
J gene: TRBJ1-2
CDR3 DNA: TGCGCCAGCAGCTTGGGAGGACAAAAAAACTATGGCTACACCTTC
CDR3 protein: CASSLGGQKNYGYTF

V gene: TRBV6-1
D gene: TRBD1
clone size: NA
J gene: TRBJ1-5
CDR3 DNA: TGTGCCACCGGGACAGCTTATAGCAATCAGCCCCAGCATTTT
CDR3 protein: CATGTAYSNQPQHF

V gene: TRBV2
D gene: TRBD1
clone size: NA
J gene: TRBJ1-2
CDR3 DNA: TGTGCCAGCAGTGGGTGGGTGAGAGGGCGGACAGGCTTTTATGGCTACACCTTC
CDR3 protein: CASSGWVRGRTGFYGYTF

V gene: TRBV5-1
D gene: NA
clone size: NA
J gene: TRBJ2-1
CDR3 DNA: TGCGCCAGCAGCTTGAACAGGGCTGATGAGCAGTTCTTC
CDR3 protein: CASSLNRADEQFF

V gene: TRBV7-9
D gene: NA
clone size: NA
J gene: TRBJ2-5
CDR3 DNA: TGTGCCAGCAGCCTACTAGCTGGGACCCAGTACTTC
CDR3 protein: CASSLLAGTQYF

V gene: TRBV10-1
D gene: NA
clone size: NA
J gene: TRBJ1-1
CDR3 DNA: TGCGCCAGCAGTGAGTCCTACGGGGGAACTGAAGCTTTCTTT
CDR3 protein: CASSESYGGTEAFF

V gene: TRBV6-4
D gene: NA
clone size: NA
J gene: TRBJ2-1
CDR3 DNA: TGTGCCAGCAGTGCAGGGTCGCTCGGGAATGAGCAGTTCTTC
CDR3 protein: CASSAGSLGNEQFF

V gene: TRBV2
D gene: TRBD1
clone size: NA
J gene: TRBJ2-3
CDR3 DNA: TGTGCCAGCAGTGAAGTCACAGGGGGGGATACGCAGTATTTT
CDR3 protein: CASSEVTGGDTQYF